The clone carrying this T cell receptor (beta chain) was counted a single time. The data originate from a study of blood T cell repertoires in COVID-19. As for the study in general: There were acute and convalescent COVID-19 samples, and they came from the United States, Italy and Spain. Sources were T cells, B-cell-depleted T cells, or PBMCs; the material itself was cDNA or gDNA.

Germline V gene sequence: CDR1 SEHNR, CDR2 FQNEAQ (reference sequence). The germline V and J ends were trimmed by 2 bases and 3 bases, with 10 bases remaining between them. This CDR3 is 14 amino acids long. As handled by the study authors: Reference gene primer amplification yielded estimated nucleated cell counts. Assay: immunoSEQ multiplex PCR; the TCRdb copy retains only in-frame clones and omits some. The V and J calls and clone size come from that table; D and trimming were worked out from the DNA. The sample contains roughly 160,000 clones, more than 85% of which appear only once. The receptor was isolated from a man younger than 35 with acute or convalescent COVID-19. Specimen: peripheral blood. This chain joins TRBV7-9 and TRBJ2-5; D not resolved. The CDR3, as DNA: TGTGCCAGCAGCTTAACTGTGGAGAAAGAGACCCAGTACTTC. This gives the protein CASSLTVEKETQYF.